This T cell receptor (beta chain) appears in the sequencing data of a study of human T cells and chemical hapten exposure. This clonotype was seen a handful of times. The authors extracted total RNA from unfractionated whole blood. TCRdb redid the calling of the 5' RACE reads with MiXCR, one entry per CDR3 protein. The top ten hold roughly 1.4% of the sample, which has approximately 140,000 distinct CDR3 sequences, roughly 4% seen once. The source of this sequence is a female donor in good health.

CDR3: CASSTGGHSTDTQYF. CDR3 bases: TGTGCCAGCAGCACTGGGGGCCACTCCACAGATACGCAGTATTTT. V and J are TRBV9 and TRBJ2-3; perhaps TRBD1 as D (6 bases). Trimming took off 4 bases at V and 2 bases at J, with 14 bases between the two ends. Germline values: CDR1 SGDLS, CDR2 YYNGEE. The CDR3 is 15 residues long.